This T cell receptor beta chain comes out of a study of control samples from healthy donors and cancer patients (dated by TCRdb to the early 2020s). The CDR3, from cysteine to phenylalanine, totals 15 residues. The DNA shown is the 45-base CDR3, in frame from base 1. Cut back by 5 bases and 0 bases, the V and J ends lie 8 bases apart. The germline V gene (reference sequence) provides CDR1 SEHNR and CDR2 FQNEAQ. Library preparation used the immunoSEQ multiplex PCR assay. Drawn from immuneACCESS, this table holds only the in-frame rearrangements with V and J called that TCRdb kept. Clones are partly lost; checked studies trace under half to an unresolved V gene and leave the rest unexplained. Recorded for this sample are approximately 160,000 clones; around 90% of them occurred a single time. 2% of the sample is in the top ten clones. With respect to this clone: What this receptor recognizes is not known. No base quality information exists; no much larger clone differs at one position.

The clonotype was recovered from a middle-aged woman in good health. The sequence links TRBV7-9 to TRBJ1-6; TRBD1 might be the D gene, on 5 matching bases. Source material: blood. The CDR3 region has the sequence CASSPDSSYNSPLHF. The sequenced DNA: TGTGCCAGCAGCCCCGACAGCTCCTATAATTCACCCCTCCACTTT.